This TCR beta chain came from a study of shared clonotypes between healthy human individuals (dated by TCRdb to 2019 to 2021). As for the study more broadly: The cohort included three men and a couple of women between 18 and 49 years of age. For each donor, CD4 naive and CD4 memory were each run on three plates, CD8 naive on two plates, and CD8 memory on one plate. To increase sequencing depth and limit assay-specific biases, different laboratories used diverse techniques to prepare libraries and sequence TCR repertoires. To estimate repertoire size and how much clonotype sharing occurs between individuals, the study deeply sequenced the blood TCR repertoires of five healthy adults. Each donor's leukapheresis produced roughly between roughly 0.85 and 10 billion PBMCs. Here is what the overall study found, with its caveats: Sampling was limited to blood, and TCR repertoires in tissue likely differ from TCR repertoires in blood. Based on pairwise subsampling, the degree of clonotype sharing among donors was expected to be affected by sequencing depth. Rarefaction of sorted-subset datasets indicated incomplete sequencing despite the large sequencing depth. Clonotypes shared by all four sorted-subset donors showed higher generation probabilities than non-shared clonotypes. Naive subsets generally had larger estimated clonotype richness than memory subsets did. Sharing across several donors was observed for roughly 5% of naive CD4, over 3% of naive CD8, around 2.5% of memory CD4, and about 0.4% of memory CD8 clonotypes. The genetic and exposure-history diversity represented was limited by the small number of donors.

Notes on this clone: Which antigen it targets is not known. The sample holds no much larger clone one base away, and base qualities are not on file.

TCR CDR3 regions were amplified from genomic DNA by multiplex PCR using the deep immunoSEQ assay. Genomic DNA extracted from each cell subset was distributed evenly over all wells of several immunoSEQ 96-well plates, and each plate served as one replicate. Each replicate PCR for sorted subsets received approximately 200 ng genomic DNA, equal to about 30,000 T cell genomes. Purified libraries were quantified with a Qubit 3.0 fluorometer, sized on a Bioanalyzer 2100, and re-quantified with the KAPA Library Quantification kit. Every immunoSEQ 96-well plate was sequenced on a dedicated single-read 150-cycle Illumina NextSeq 550 flow cell. The authors' analysis ran thus. Because the immunoSEQ output included only junctional sequences and no quality scores, the filtering could not be the same as the filtering used for full-length reads. Sequences were annotated with PyIR, a Python wrapper for IgBLAST v1.9, using IMGT germline references to assign V/J genes and CDR3. Reads were filtered out if the reads had weak V/J assignments (E-value above 1e-6), no CDR3, stop codons, out-of-frame junctions, or ambiguous translated residues. V3J clonotypes were defined as sequences sharing an identical inferred V gene, J gene, and CDR3 amino acid sequence. To compute the percentage overlap between repertoires, the number of shared unique clonotypes was divided by the size of the smaller repertoire. RTK rarefaction, the Chao1 estimator, and Recon v2.1 estimates of unobserved clonotypes were used to assess repertoire richness. OLGA was used to compute generation probabilities for all TCRbeta clonotypes that the gDNA method yielded from a handful of donors. Entries here come from immuneACCESS through TCRdb and include only in-frame sequences with V and J called. Some clones fail to appear in such tables; in the studies checked, an unresolved V gene covers under half of the shortfall, and the cause of the remainder is unknown. V and J calls and clone size are copied from that table; D and trimming were computed from the DNA. The sample has some 2,400,000 clones on record, 90% to 96% of them singletons. Of the sample, over 0.1% is held by the ten largest clones.

Donors were healthy HIV-negative adults with no recently reported acute infections or vaccinations. Only Caucasian adults living in Nashville, Tennessee, USA were represented among the donors. CD4+ T cells were enriched through magnetic negative selection, after which naive cells were positively selected on CD45RA and the remaining negative fraction served as the memory subset. Blood was obtained by leukapheresis, after which PBMCs were separated by Ficoll-Histopaque density gradient centrifugation and cryopreserved in liquid nitrogen vapor phase. Analytical flow cytometry was used to check the purity and quantity of every magnetically sorted T cell population. Each sorted fraction had its genomic DNA isolated and then quantified by UV absorbance on a Nanodrop 2000c. Counted from cysteine to phenylalanine, this CDR3 has 15 amino acids. Left in the record is the CDR3 DNA by itself, 45 bases read in frame from the first base. Per the germline V gene, MNHEY is the CDR1 and SVGAGI is the CDR2. The V end loses 6 bases and the J end loses 0 bases, and a stretch of 15 bases separates them.

The sequencing sample was made of naive CD4+ T cells sorted from blood. The sample's cell subset or site label is to be understood as: CD45RA+ positively selected. The clonotype was recovered from a man aged 18 to 29 in good health. The sequence is built from TRBV6-5 and TRBJ2-7; tentative D gene TRBD2, with 5 bases matching. The DNA sequence reads TGTGCCAGCAGAACAGCGACAACTAGCTCCTACGAGCAGTACTTC. This is translated as CASRTATTSSYEQYF.